The 20 T cell receptor beta chains below come from one sample, sequenced in a study of blood T cells in healthy people across ages. PCR was performed a second time for about 7 to 11 cycles using a sample-barcoded 5' primer and a J-beta primer mix. One entry per CDR3 protein results from TCRdb running MiXCR on the 5' RACE reads. The sample holds about 800,000 distinct CDR3 sequences; less than 60% are singletons and the top ten take roughly 20%. Sequencing was performed on blood. These TCRs come from a man aged 80 or over in good health.

This clonotype was counted once. The chain employs TRBV29-1 and TRBJ1-1; tentative D call: TRBD1 (5 bases). CDR3 length: 14 residues. Trimming shortened V by 7 bases and J by 6 bases, and 21 bases separated the two germline ends. CDR1 and CDR2 from the germline V gene are SQVTM and ANQGSEA. The CDR3 DNA reads as TGCAGCGCCCGAAGTGCCAGGGATGTAGCTGAAGCTTTCTTT. Translated, it gives CSARSARDVAEAFF.

The rearrangement links TRBV10-3 to TRBJ2-2, with D possibly TRBD2 on 6 matching bases. The germline V and J ends were trimmed by 8 bases and 1 base, with 23 bases remaining between them. There are 18 residues in the CDR3. Germline V CDR1 and CDR2: ENHRY, SYGVKD. CDR3 in amino acids: CAISEARGSGGNTGELFF. The CDR3 coding sequence is TGTGCCATCTCAGAGGCAAGAGGGTCCGGGGGGAACACCGGGGAGCTGTTTTTT.

This clonotype was counted only a few times. CDR3 sequence (DNA): TGTGCCAGCAGCTTGAGCGGGGACCCTAGCACAGATACGCAGTATTTT. It specifies CASSLSGDPSTDTQYF. V gene TRBV6-5 combines with J gene TRBJ2-3; 7 bases match TRBD2. Germline V lookup: CDR1 MNHEY, CDR2 SVGAGI. V dropped 6 bases and J dropped 0; count of bases not matched to a gene: 9. The CDR3 length is 16 residues.

The chain joins TRBV5-1 to TRBJ2-7; D not resolved. V was cut by 0 bases and J by 7 bases, with 11 bases left in between. The germline CDR1 and CDR2 sequences are SGHRS and YFSETQ. The CDR3 totals 13 residues. The CDR3 nucleotides are TGCGCCAGCAGCTTGGCAGCCTCCGGGGAGCAGTACTTC. This codes for CASSLAASGEQYF. Variable domain in full (rest from reference TRBV5-1 and TRBJ2-7): KAGVTQTPRYLIKTRGQQVTLSCSPISGHRSVSWYQQTPGQGLQFLFEYFSETQRNKGNFPGRFSGRQFSNSRSEMNVSTLELGDSALYLCASSLAASGEQYFGPGTRLTVT.

The genes are TRBV29-1 and TRBJ2-7; 9 bases map to TRBD1. Losses at the gene ends were 6 bases for V and 2 bases for J; bases not matched to a gene: 8. Germline-derived CDR1 and CDR2 are SQVTM and ANQGSEA. The CDR3 has 14 residues. The DNA for the CDR3 is TGCAGCGTCGATTCCGGGACAGGGACCTACGAGCAGTACTTC. This codes for CSVDSGTGTYEQYF.

In this sample, this clonotype turned up a few times. The V and J genes are TRBV4-2 and TRBJ1-2; D may be TRBD1 (5 bases). CDR1 is LGHNA, CDR2 YNFKEQ, per germline. The V end was cut by 0 bases, the J end by 7 bases, with 12 bases between. The CDR3 sequence is 14 residues long. The CDR3 region has the DNA TGTGCCAGCAGCCAAGAGGACGGGGGTTCTGGCTACACCTTC. It specifies CASSQEDGGSGYTF.

This clonotype occurred many times. This chain links TRBV20-1 with TRBJ2-5, with a weak D call TRBD1 (5 bases). Germline loops: CDR1 DFQATT, CDR2 SNEGSKA (reference sequence). V lost 3 bases to trimming and J lost 5 bases, with 16 bases between them. The CDR3 runs 14 residues. CDR3 protein: CSASGREVPETQYF. CDR3 nucleotides: TGCAGTGCTAGTGGCAGGGAAGTTCCGGAGACCCAGTACTTC.

V usage is TRBV20-1 and J usage is TRBJ2-5; the D is unclear. Germline V gene data show CDR1 as DFQATT and CDR2 as SNEGSKA (reference sequence). The V and J ends lost 6 bases and 0 bases respectively, with 8 bases between them. The CDR3 has 12 amino acids. The CDR3 reads CSADSNQETQYF. In DNA, the CDR3 is TGCAGTGCAGACTCAAACCAAGAGACCCAGTACTTC.

This chain joins TRBV6-2 or TRBV6-3 and TRBJ1-2, with a weak D call TRBD1 (5 bases). This CDR3 region has 15 residues. Trimming stripped 4 bases from V and 6 bases from J, with 18 bases between. Germline V lookup: CDR1 MNHEY, CDR2 SVGEGT. CDR3 nucleotides: TGTGCCAGCAGTTCTCCGGGACGGAGTCTTCATGGCTACACCTTC. Its translation: CASSSPGRSLHGYTF.

The CDR3 DNA reads as TGTGCCAGCAGTCCCCGTGGGGACGAAGCTTTCTTT. Translation: CASSPRGDEAFF. The gene calls are TRBV27 and TRBJ1-1; D perhaps matches TRBD1 (5 bases). CDR3 length: 12 residues. CDR1 MNHEY and CDR2 SMNVEV come from the germline V gene (reference sequence). The V end was cut by 5 bases, the J end by 8 bases, with 12 bases between.

This clonotype showed up just a few times. The chain has TRBV29-1 and TRBJ2-4; D possibly corresponds to TRBD1 (5 bases). Germline values: CDR1 SQVTM, CDR2 ANQGSEA. V lost 4 bases, J lost 7 bases, and 14 bases lay in between. The length of the CDR3 is 13 residues. The CDR3, as DNA: TGCAGCGTTGTTAACCAGGGTAGGAACATTCAGTACTTC. Its translation is CSVVNQGRNIQYF.

This clonotype was seen once. Sequence at one end of the junction differs from germline and may be a read error. V and J are TRBV6-6 and TRBJ1-4; maybe TRBD1 (6 bases). CDR3 size: 15 residues. CDR1 and CDR2 (germline): MNHNY, SVGAGI (reference sequence). CDR3 in DNA: TGTGCCAGCAGTTACGAGGGGGGACGGTATGAAAAACCGTTTTTT. Protein: CASSYEGGRYEKPFF.

V gene TRBV18 combines with J gene TRBJ2-7; TRBD1 might be the D (5 bases). With 2 bases removed from V and 2 bases from J, the gap between germline ends came to 7 bases. From germline, CDR1 is KGHSH and CDR2 LQKENI. The length of the CDR3 is 13 residues. CDR3 coding DNA: TGTGCCAGCTCACCAGAACAGGCCTACGAGCAGTACTTC. Protein: CASSPEQAYEQYF.

This clonotype has a handful of counts. The CDR3 coding sequence is TGCGCCAGCAGCCAAGATGGTAGGGCAGGGGTTGGGGCCAACGTCCTGACTTTC. It codes for CASSQDGRAGVGANVLTF. This rearrangement joins TRBV4-3 to TRBJ2-6, with D perhaps TRBD1 (6 bases). This CDR3 has 18 residues. CDR1 is LGHNA and CDR2 is YSLEER in the germline V gene. Between the trimmed V and J ends, which lost 0 bases and 3 bases, there was a span of 15 bases.

This clonotype was detected a few times. The genes are TRBV29-1 and TRBJ2-7, with D unresolved. This CDR3 has 13 residues. V was trimmed by 5 bases and J by 1 base, leaving 12 bases between them. In germline, CDR1 is SQVTM, CDR2 ANQGSEA. CDR3 bases: TGCAGCGTTCGCCGAAGCTTTTCCTACGAGCAGTACTTC. As protein: CSVRRSFSYEQYF.

The chain is built from TRBV28 and TRBJ1-2; no definite D call. The CDR3 runs 14 residues. The germline V gene encodes CDR1 MDHEN and CDR2 SYDVKM. V dropped 5 bases and J dropped 7 bases, with 17 bases sitting between them. The CDR3 sequence: CASSPEPQEAGYTF. CDR3 nucleotides: TGTGCCAGCAGTCCGGAACCCCAGGAAGCTGGCTACACCTTC.

This clonotype has just a few counts. One junction end does not reproduce the germline sequence, and a read error may be involved. The chain has TRBV27 and TRBJ1-2, with 8 bases fitting TRBD1. Germline values: CDR1 MNHEY, CDR2 SMNVEV (reference sequence). This CDR3 has 13 residues. CDR3 protein: CASSRAGGSGNTF. CDR3 nucleotides: TGTGCCAGCAGTAGGGCAGGGGGCTCTGGCAACACCTTC.

V and J are TRBV4-3 and TRBJ2-7; D is unclear. V was clipped by 1 base and J by 1 base, with 11 bases between them. Looked up from germline, CDR1 is LGHNA and CDR2 is YSLEER. This CDR3 contains 15 residues. In DNA, the CDR3 is TGCGCCAGCAGCCAAGGACCCGGGCGGTCCTACGAGCAGTACTTC. Encoded protein: CASSQGPGRSYEQYF.

This clonotype came up once. The CDR3 DNA sequence: TGTGCCTGGAGTCCAGGGGGCAATCAGCCCCAGCATTTT. This sequence encodes CAWSPGGNQPQHF. The chain uses TRBV30 and TRBJ1-5; a weak D match, TRBD1 (6 bases). This CDR3 contains 13 residues. The V gene lost 2 bases and the J gene lost 2 bases, with 7 bases spanning the gap. The germline gives CDR1 GTSNPN, CDR2 SVGIG (reference sequence). Variable domain in full (rest from reference TRBV30 and TRBJ1-5): SQTIHQWPATLVQPVGSPLSLECTVEGTSNPNLYWYRQAAGRGLQLLFYSVGIGQISSEVPQNLSASRPQDRQFILSSKKLLLSDSGFYLCAWSPGGNQPQHFGDGTRLSIL.

The chain couples TRBV13 to TRBJ2-2, with D tentatively TRBD2 (5 bases). The CDR3 contains 15 residues. Looked up from germline, CDR1 is PRHDT and CDR2 is FYEKMQ (reference sequence). Trimming took 4 bases from V and 6 from J, leaving 15 bases between them. The CDR3 sequence is CASSSEGKYAGELFF. CDR3 nucleotide sequence: TGTGCCAGCAGCTCAGAGGGAAAATACGCCGGGGAGCTGTTTTTT.